The sample holds a few counts of the clone carrying this T cell receptor beta chain. What it binds is unknown. Arm-PCR of CDR3 regions and iRepertoire HTBI primers were used to build TCR beta libraries. One entry per CDR3 protein results from TCRdb running MiXCR on the multiplex PCR reads. In the table there are hundreds of thousands of distinct CDR3 sequences, less than 20% of which are singletons. The data derive from a study of regulatory T cells in long-lasting Graves disease. Overall study context: Graves' patients diagnosed newly had used antithyroid drugs under 3 months. Study-wide points: Persistent-disease Graves' patients showed less TCR diversity than new cases. Persistent disease preferred TRBV28, TRBJ1-2 and TRBJ2-5. Persistent patients shared more public clonotypes (approximately 2,700) than newly diagnosed patients (966).

The germline V gene has CDR1 DFQATT and CDR2 SNEGSKA (reference sequence). Trimming took off 3 bases at V and 4 bases at J, with 6 bases between the two ends. The CDR3 runs 11 residues. Time point noted: newly diagnosed GD, antithyroid drugs for less than 3 months. PBMC-derived RNA was used for the TCR library. This sample comprised peripheral blood mononuclear cells (PBMCs), obtained at new diagnosis, from a patient treated with antithyroid drugs. The chain links TRBV20-1 to TRBJ1-2; D call uncertain. This receptor was taken from a female donor with Graves disease. In DNA form, the CDR3 reads TGCAGTGCTAGGTTGGCCTATGGCTACACCTTC. The encoded protein is CSARLAYGYTF.